This T cell receptor beta chain comes out of a study of siplizumab effects on memory and regulatory T cells (dated by TCRdb to between 2017 and 2020). For the wider study: The study examined how the anti-CD2 antibody siplizumab affects alloreactive T-cell subsets in allogeneic mixed lymphocyte reactions built from human PBMCs. The research as a whole found: About 80-96% of proliferating CD4+ or CD8+ clones could not be given a naive or memory phenotype. Among mappable alloreactive CD4+ clones, the Treg-derived fraction averaged approximately 69% with siplizumab versus 25% to 30% in control reactions. Because sequences below about 10^-5 frequency were poorly captured, only a minor fraction of alloreactive clones could be mapped to unstimulated subsets. No functional confirmation was obtained for the suppressive function of proliferating Tregs from siplizumab cultures. Greater diversity appeared to be present in unstimulated naive T cells than in memory T cells, and a substantial contribution to the alloresponse seemed to be made by naive cells. Siplizumab significantly lowered the cumulative frequency of alloreactive sequences that could be traced to unstimulated CD4+ memory T cells.

Details on this clone: What this receptor recognizes is not known. No quality values exist for individual bases; no much larger clone is one base distant.

The CDR3, from cysteine to phenylalanine, totals 11 residues. The entry retains the CDR3 DNA only, 33 bases that are in frame from base 1. From the germline V gene, CDR1 is SNHLY and CDR2 is FYNNEI. V and J are truncated by 11 bases and 4 bases respectively, leaving an intervening sequence of 9 bases. Library preparation employed the immunoSEQ multiplex PCR assay. Each sample had some 10^5 TCR templates assayed by the deep sequencing platform. Genomic DNA extracted from sorted T cells was the material used for TCRbeta CDR3 sequencing. Concerning the study's data processing: The R programming language was used for clonal analysis of the TCRbeta CDR3 data. Alloreactive CD4+ and CD8+ clones were identified by comparing unstimulated samples to CFSE-low samples taken after the reaction. Regulatory or non-regulatory origin was assigned to alloreactive CD4+ clones by matching of sequences to sorted unstimulated Treg and non-Treg repertoires. TCRdb carries this immuneACCESS record with in-frame sequences only. Its versions omit some clonotypes, under half of them owing to an unresolved V gene in the studies checked, with the rest unexplained. The V and J calls and clone size were taken over from that table, and D and trimming were inferred from the DNA. This sample comprises roughly 62,000 clones, 93% of them detected only once. The ten largest make up less than 40% of the sample.

TCRbeta CDR3 sequencing was performed on sorted unstimulated T cells and on proliferating T cells recovered from mixed lymphocyte reactions. Fresh whole blood from ten to eleven HLA-typed healthy donors served as the source for isolating PBMCs. Sequenced material: CD8+ T cells sorted from blood. The TCR was taken from a human donor in good health. The chain links TRBV2 with TRBJ2-1, with the D gene too uncertain to name. The nucleotide sequence is given as TGTGCCGGCCTGGGATACAATGAGCAGTTCTTC. Translated, this is CAGLGYNEQFF.